Listed below are T cell receptor beta chains from one sample, sequenced in a study of blood T cell repertoires in COVID-19. Assay: immunoSEQ multiplex PCR; the TCRdb copy retains only in-frame clones and omits some. The sample lists around 330,000 clones, approximately 89% occurring once. Sequences were obtained from peripheral blood. Source of these receptors: a woman younger than 45 with COVID-19, enrolled during active disease. CDR3s include the opening cysteine and the closing phenylalanine or tryptophan. Fields, in order: CDR3 protein, V gene, clone size. Clone size is given for some rows only: seen once, a few or many times, or a class if the clone is expanded.

CASSQEAGNTEAFF TRBV3-1/TRBV3-2 .
CASSPGQGVLYGYTF TRBV6-5 .
CASSQEGQGGTGELFF TRBV4-2 .
CASSGRDRGEKLFF TRBV4-2 .
CASSVLDEQFF TRBV9 .
CASSPQLQRTGGWPQHF TRBV18 few
CASSDTGVAKNIQYF TRBV6-1 .
CASSTTGRNQPQHF TRBV6-2/TRBV6-3 once
CASEGSSYEQYF TRBV7-9 .
CASSPPDRVDTEAFF TRBV11-2 .
CASSPLGPGGNTIYF TRBV7-9 .
CASSRTRYNSPLHF TRBV11-3 once
CASRATGGDTEAFF TRBV2 .
CATADGGHIQYF TRBV2 .